This TCR beta chain was recorded in a study of blood T cell repertoires in COVID-19. Turning to the study itself: In each case, the material was cDNA or gDNA derived from T cells, B-cell-depleted T cells, or PBMCs.

After removal of 0 bases from V and 2 bases from J, the junction contained 2 bases not matched to a gene. Germline values: CDR1 MGHRA, CDR2 YSYEKL. The CDR3 covers 15 residues. This clone was picked up one time. Profiled with immunoSEQ multiplex PCR; TCRdb holds only in-frame clones, not every one. The repertoire has some 74,000 clones, 88% of them found once; the top ten carry approximately 30%. The sequence came from a man in his forties or fifties with acute or convalescent COVID-19. The sequencing sample was made of peripheral blood. The V gene is TRBV4-1, the J gene TRBJ2-7, with TRBD1 identical over 9 bases. The CDR3 coding sequence is TGCGCCAGCAGCCAAGAGGGGACAGGGCCCTACGAGCAGTACTTC. Translated, it gives CASSQEGTGPYEQYF.